The 14 T cell receptor beta chains listed next were all sequenced from one sample in a study of control samples from healthy donors and cancer patients (dated by TCRdb to about 2020). Libraries were built with the immunoSEQ multiplex PCR assay. TCRdb took this table from immuneACCESS and kept in-frame rearrangements with V and J called. Such tables lack part of the clones; where checked against another copy, unresolved V genes explain under half of the gap, and the rest is unexplained. This sample gives some 96,000 clones in total; 93% of them show up just once. Of the sample, around 8.2% falls within the top ten clones. Sequenced sample: blood. These receptors originate from a man aged 18 to 29 in good health.

This clone appeared once. The rearrangement joins TRBV29-1 to TRBJ2-1; 8 bases fit TRBD2. CDR3 length equals 13 residues. With V trimmed by 3 bases and J by 9 bases, 7 bases remained unmatched. Germline V gene sequence: CDR1 SQVTM, CDR2 ANQGSEA. CDR3 sequence (DNA): TGCAGCGTTGATCCGGGACTAGTAGTTGAGCAGTTCTTC. Translation: CSVDPGLVVEQFF.

The chain links TRBV12-3 or TRBV12-4 to TRBJ1-2, with 7 bases matching TRBD1. This CDR3 contains 13 residues. The V gene end was trimmed by 5 bases and the J gene end by 5 bases; junction bases not matched to a gene: 5. The CDR3 sequence: CASSGQDVYGYTF. CDR3 nucleotide sequence: TGTGCCAGCAGTGGACAGGACGTTTATGGCTACACCTTC.

This clone occurred a few times. DNA of the CDR3: TGTGCCAGCAGCGGGCTTAATGAAAAACTGTTTTTT. Protein: CASSGLNEKLFF. The rearrangement uses TRBV9 and TRBJ1-4; D gene unclear. This CDR3 region has 12 residues. CDR1 is SGDLS, CDR2 YYNGEE, per germline. V lost 3 bases and J 4 bases, leaving 4 bases between the germline ends.

This chain joins TRBV9 and TRBJ2-7; TRBD2 agrees at 9 bases. J lost 6 bases, V lost 7 bases, and 11 bases had no gene match. CDR1 and CDR2 (germline): SGDLS, YYNGEE. This CDR3 is built from 14 residues. In nucleotides, the CDR3 is TGTGCCAGCGGGGATGCGGGAGGGCCATCCGAGCAGTACTTC. This translates into CASGDAGGPSEQYF. Full variable domain (missing parts from reference TRBV9 and TRBJ2-7): DSGVTQTPKHLITATGQRVTLRCSPRSGDLSVYWYQQSLDQGLQFLIQYYNGEERAKGNILERFSAQQFPDLHSELNLSSLELGDSALYFCASGDAGGPSEQYFGPGTRLTVT.

This clone turned up a few times. The rearrangement uses TRBV7-2 and TRBJ2-4, with 8 bases lining up with TRBD1. The CDR3 has 14 residues. Germline CDR1 is SGHTA and CDR2 is FQGNSA. After removal of 1 base from V and 4 bases from J, the junction contained 0 bases not matched to a gene. CDR3 DNA: TGTGCCAGCAGCTTAGGGACAGGGAAAAACATTCAGTACTTC. This gives the protein CASSLGTGKNIQYF.

Many counts were recorded for this clone. The same CDR3 arises from other DNA sequences in this sample as well. This sequence joins TRBV3-1 (or the pseudogene TRBV3-2) and TRBJ2-5, with D hard to call. V lost 0 bases and J lost 5, with 4 bases in between. CDR3 size: 12 residues. Germline CDR1 is LGHDT and CDR2 is YNNKEL (reference sequence). The CDR3 DNA follows: TGTGCCAGCAGCCAAGATGCTGAGACCCAGTACTTC. It codes for CASSQDAETQYF.

The chain recombines TRBV20-1 with TRBJ2-1, with a tentative D call TRBD2 (6 bases). In germline, CDR1 is DFQATT, CDR2 SNEGSKA (reference sequence). This CDR3 has 11 amino acids. V was pared by 5 bases and J by 15 bases, with 17 bases between. The CDR3 DNA is TGCAGTGCTCAGGCCATCGGGGGAGGGTTCTTC. It yields the protein CSAQAIGGGFF.

The chain's CDR3 is CASSEGTRENTEAFF. CDR3 DNA: TGTGCCAGCAGTGAAGGGACACGGGAGAACACTGAAGCTTTCTTT. V is TRBV6-1 and J is TRBJ1-1, with D perhaps matching TRBD1 (5 bases). This CDR3 spans 15 amino acids. Germline assignment: CDR1 MNHNS and CDR2 SASEGT. Trimming left V 1 base short and J 1 base short, with 10 bases between.

The genes are TRBV5-6 and TRBJ1-1; no definite D call. The CDR3 covers 12 residues. Germline assignment: CDR1 SGHDT and CDR2 YYEEEE. Trimming removed 4 bases at V and 3 bases at J, with 7 bases between. CDR3 loop: CASSPPDTEAFF. The CDR3 DNA follows: TGTGCCAGCAGCCCTCCGGACACTGAAGCTTTCTTT.

The chain uses TRBV6-5 and TRBJ1-2; 8 positions agree with TRBD1. Germline V gene lookup returns CDR1 MNHEY and CDR2 SVGAGI. CDR3 length: 11 residues. Germline trimming cut 7 bases from V and 7 bases from J; bases unmatched to any gene: 2. CDR3 loop: CASTGGPGYTF. In DNA, the CDR3 is TGTGCCAGCACAGGGGGCCCTGGCTACACCTTC.

A single count supports this clone. The genes are TRBV19 and TRBJ1-5; tentative D call: TRBD1 (5 bases). Germline V gene data show CDR1 as LNHDA and CDR2 as SQIVND (reference sequence). V lost 9 bases and J lost 4, with 13 bases in between. CDR3 length: 13 residues. DNA of the CDR3: TGTGCCAGCCGGGGGGTGGTTAATCAGCCCCAGCATTTT. Amino acids: CASRGVVNQPQHF.

This clone has just one count. The chain has TRBV3-1 (or the pseudogene TRBV3-2) and TRBJ1-4; TRBD1 agrees at 8 bases. The germline V gene encodes CDR1 LGHDT and CDR2 YNNKEL (reference sequence). V gave up 5 bases and J gave up 0 bases; unmatched junction bases: 2. The CDR3 spans 15 residues. The CDR3 sequence is CASSWGQATNEKLFF. The CDR3 DNA sequence: TGTGCCAGCAGCTGGGGACAGGCAACTAATGAAAAACTGTTTTTT.

The chain has TRBV7-2 and TRBJ1-5; no definite D call. Between the trimmed V and J ends, which lost 0 bases and 3 bases, there was a span of 6 bases. Germline values: CDR1 SGHTA, CDR2 FQGNSA. The CDR3 extends over 14 amino acids. CDR3 in amino acids: CASSLAGSNQPQHF. In DNA form, the CDR3 reads TGTGCCAGCAGCTTAGCCGGATCCAATCAGCCCCAGCATTTT.

The chain joins TRBV5-6 to TRBJ2-7; D gene unclear. The V end lost 3 bases, the J end lost 3 bases, and 7 bases lay between the germline ends. Germline lookup yields CDR1 SGHDT and CDR2 YYEEEE. This CDR3 region has 12 residues. The CDR3 nucleotides read TGTGCCAGCAGCTCGACGGTCTACGAGCAGTACTTC. Translating gives CASSSTVYEQYF. The full variable domain, its missing parts supplied by reference TRBV5-6 and TRBJ2-7, is DAGVTQSPTHLIKTRGQQVTLRCSPKSGHDTVSWYQQALGQGPQFIFQYYEEEERQRGNFPDRFSGHQFPNYSSELNVNALLLGDSALYLCASSSTVYEQYFGPGTRLTVT.